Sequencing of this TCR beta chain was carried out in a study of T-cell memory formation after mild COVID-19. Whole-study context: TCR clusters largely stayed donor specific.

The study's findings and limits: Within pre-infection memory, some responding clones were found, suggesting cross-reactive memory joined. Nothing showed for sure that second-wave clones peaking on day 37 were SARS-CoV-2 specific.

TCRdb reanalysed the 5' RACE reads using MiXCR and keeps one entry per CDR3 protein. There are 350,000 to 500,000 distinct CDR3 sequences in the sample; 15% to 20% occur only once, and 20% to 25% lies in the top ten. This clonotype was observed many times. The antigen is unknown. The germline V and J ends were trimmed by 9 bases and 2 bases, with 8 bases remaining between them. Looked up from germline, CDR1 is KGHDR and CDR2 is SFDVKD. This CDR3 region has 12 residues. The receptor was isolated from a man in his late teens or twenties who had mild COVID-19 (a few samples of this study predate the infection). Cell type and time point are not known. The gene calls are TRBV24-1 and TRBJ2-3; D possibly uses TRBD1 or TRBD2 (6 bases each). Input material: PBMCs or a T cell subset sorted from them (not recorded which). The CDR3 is CATGGLTDTQYF. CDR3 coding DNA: TGTGCCACCGGGGGGCTCACAGATACGCAGTATTTT.